The clone carrying this T cell receptor beta chain was seen a single time. The antigen remains unidentified. The CDR3 runs to 15 residues. V shed 3 bases, J shed 4 bases, and the junction held 4 bases outside the gene matches. Germline V lookup: CDR1 SGHTA, CDR2 FQGNSA. The method was immunoSEQ multiplex PCR; TCRdb's version includes in-frame clones alone and lacks a portion of them. The sample lists about 130,000 clones; 85% to 90% were seen once. This sample is drawn from a study of T cell responses to AZD1222 COVID-19 vaccine. Findings and caveats of the study: Spike-wide vaccine-associated CD4 TCRs dominated at 160-218 and 743-854. Increases in Spike-specific TCR breadth and depth were seen after two AZD1222 doses. Only five to seven individuals given AZD1222 were seropositive at baseline. Researchers took repertoire samples only after the peak T cell response had come.

The clonotype originates from an adult in good health. V gene TRBV7-2 combines with J gene TRBJ2-3; 10 positions match TRBD1. The source material was peripheral blood, sampled on day 0 of AZD1222 vaccination. The CDR3 loop reads CASSLTGGISDTQYF. The CDR3 DNA follows: TGTGCCAGCAGCTTGACAGGGGGCATCTCAGATACGCAGTATTTT.